One sample yielded the 25 T cell receptor beta chains listed below, sequenced in a study of early T cells in non-severe SARS-CoV-2 infection. Via MiXCR, TCRdb re-called the 5' RACE reads, giving one row per CDR3 protein. This sample yields around 44,000 distinct CDR3 sequences, of which 8.5% to 10% are seen a single time; roughly 8.3% belongs to the top ten. What was sequenced was whole blood. Every receptor here comes from an adult who was a healthcare worker with PCR-confirmed SARS-CoV-2 infection or an uninfected control (not recorded which).

This clonotype was recorded at least ten times. The chain's CDR3 is CASSQGQGPYEQYF. The CDR3 bases are TGTGCCAGCAGTCAGGGACAGGGGCCCTACGAGCAGTACTTC. This chain connects TRBV12-3 or TRBV12-4 to TRBJ2-7, with 10 bases lining up with TRBD1. The CDR3 sequence is 14 residues long. Trimming cost V 5 bases and J 2 bases; bases outside gene matches: 3.

The gene calls are TRBV5-1 and TRBJ1-6; D perhaps matches TRBD1 (5 bases). With 7 bases removed from V and 3 bases from J, the gap between germline ends came to 14 bases. This CDR3 has 15 residues. Germline assignment: CDR1 SGHRS and CDR2 YFSETQ. CDR3 protein: CASSLSGRYNSPLHF. The CDR3 DNA is TGCGCCAGCTCCTTGTCGGGGCGCTATAATTCACCCCTCCACTTT. The full variable domain, completed using reference TRBV5-1 and TRBJ1-6, is KAGVTQTPRYLIKTRGQQVTLSCSPISGHRSVSWYQQTPGQGLQFLFEYFSETQRNKGNFPGRFSGRQFSNSRSEMNVSTLELGDSALYLCASSLSGRYNSPLHFGNGTRLTVT.

This clonotype was counted at least ten times. The rearrangement uses TRBV7-2 and TRBJ2-7; 7 positions agree with TRBD1. V gave up 7 bases and J gave up 1 base; unmatched junction bases: 7. The CDR3 loop spans 14 amino acids. Germline V CDR1 and CDR2: SGHTA, FQGNSA. The CDR3 spells CASNFGTASYEQYF. The CDR3 DNA follows: TGTGCCAGCAACTTTGGGACAGCTTCCTACGAGCAGTACTTC. Full variable domain (remainder filled in from reference TRBV7-2 and TRBJ2-7): GAGVSQSPSNKVTEKGKDVELRCDPISGHTALYWYRQSLGQGLEFLIYFQGNSAPDKSGLPSDRFSAERTGGSVSTLTIQRTQQEDSAVYLCASNFGTASYEQYFGPGTRLTVT.

The table lists this clonotype with many counts. The gene calls are TRBV6-5 and TRBJ1-4; TRBD1 is a possible D gene (5 bases). The germline CDR1 and CDR2 sequences are MNHEY and SVGAGI. This CDR3 comprises 16 residues. Trimming removed 2 bases from V and 4 bases from J, with 14 bases in between. The CDR3 sequence: CASSYTYGGGNEKLFF. As DNA, the CDR3 is TGTGCCAGCAGTTACACGTACGGGGGAGGTAATGAAAAACTGTTTTTT.

The chain recombines TRBV5-1 with TRBJ2-7; D ambiguous. The CDR3 sequence is 14 residues long. The V end lost 4 bases, the J end lost 0 bases, and 11 bases lay between the germline ends. Germline CDR1 SGHRS, CDR2 YFSETQ. The CDR3 coding sequence is TGCGCCAGCAGCCCGGACGGAAACTCCTACGAGCAGTACTTC. The encoded protein is CASSPDGNSYEQYF. The full variable domain, with the rest looked up from reference TRBV5-1 and TRBJ2-7, is KAGVTQTPRYLIKTRGQQVTLSCSPISGHRSVSWYQQTPGQGLQFLFEYFSETQRNKGNFPGRFSGRQFSNSRSEMNVSTLELGDSALYLCASSPDGNSYEQYFGPGTRLTVT.

This clonotype appeared many times. The chain uses TRBV5-6 and TRBJ2-7, with D uncertain. Germline CDR1 reads SGHDT; CDR2 reads YYEEEE. The CDR3 runs to 13 residues. Trimming took off 4 bases at V and 1 base at J, with 9 bases between the two ends. CDR3 residues: CASSLSISYEQYF. CDR3 sequence (DNA): TGTGCCAGCAGCCTTTCCATATCCTACGAGCAGTACTTC.

There are many counts of this clonotype. The chain uses TRBV12-3 or TRBV12-4 and TRBJ1-1; possibly TRBD1 for D (6 bases). The CDR3 is made up of 13 amino acids. Trimming pared 7 bases from V and 5 bases from J, leaving 14 bases between. Here the CDR3 reads CASNPTGMTEAFF. The CDR3 nucleotides are TGTGCCAGCAACCCGACAGGAATGACTGAAGCTTTCTTT.

This chain links TRBV4-1 with TRBJ2-7, with D unclear. Trimming left V 0 bases short and J 4 bases short, with 10 bases between. Germline values: CDR1 MGHRA, CDR2 YSYEKL. The CDR3 has 14 residues. CDR3 DNA sequence: TGCGCCAGCAGCCAAGATGGTTCACTATACGAGCAGTACTTC. Translating gives CASSQDGSLYEQYF.

This clonotype was seen at least ten times. The chain combines TRBV5-4 with TRBJ1-1; D ambiguous. The germline gives CDR1 SGHNT, CDR2 YYREEE (reference sequence). Trimming removed 0 bases at V and 6 bases at J, with 9 bases between. The CDR3 extends over 13 amino acids. CDR3 sequence: CASSLDRGPEAFF. The CDR3 coding sequence is TGTGCCAGCAGCTTGGATCGGGGTCCTGAAGCTTTCTTT.

The chain combines TRBV6-6 with TRBJ2-1; no definite D call. The CDR3 is 14 amino acids. Germline loops: CDR1 MNHNY, CDR2 SVGAGI (reference sequence). The germline V and J ends were trimmed by 5 bases and 10 bases, with 18 bases remaining between them. The CDR3 spells CASSPLAPPGEQFF. In DNA form, the CDR3 reads TGTGCCAGCAGTCCCCTCGCGCCGCCCGGGGAGCAGTTCTTC.

V usage is TRBV20-1 and J usage is TRBJ1-2; 10 nucleotides match TRBD1. CDR3 length equals 15 residues. CDR1 is DFQATT and CDR2 is SNEGSKA in the germline V gene (reference sequence). The CDR3 DNA follows: TGCAGGATTTGGGACAGGGGATCCGAGGACTATGGCTACACCTTC. Translated, it gives CRIWDRGSEDYGYTF.

V gene TRBV25-1 combines with J gene TRBJ2-3, with 10 bases fitting TRBD2. Germline loops: CDR1 MGHDK, CDR2 SYGVNS. The CDR3 is 18 amino acids. Trimming cost V 4 bases and J 4 bases; bases outside gene matches: 14. The chain's CDR3 is CASSGPEPGLARPDTQYF. In DNA form, the CDR3 reads TGTGCCAGCAGTGGCCCCGAACCGGGACTAGCGAGACCAGATACGCAGTATTTT.

In its sample, this clonotype was seen many times. The rearrangement joins TRBV12-5 to TRBJ2-7; D is perhaps TRBD1 (5 bases). Trimming removed 1 base from V and 6 bases from J, with 7 bases in between. The germline V gene encodes CDR1 LGHNT and CDR2 FRNRAP. The CDR3 has 12 residues. CDR3: CASGLDRSEQYF. The CDR3 nucleotides read TGTGCTAGTGGTTTGGACAGGAGCGAGCAGTACTTC.

This clonotype has at least ten counts. V and J are TRBV7-9 and TRBJ1-3; D is unclear. V dropped 5 bases and J dropped 0 bases, with 17 bases sitting between them. The CDR3 consists of 17 residues. Germline V gene sequence: CDR1 SEHNR, CDR2 FQNEAQ (reference sequence). As DNA, the CDR3 is TGTGCCAGCAGCCCCAACCAGGCTCGGAGCTCTGGAAACACCATATATTTT. This codes for CASSPNQARSSGNTIYF.

CDR3 nucleotides: TGTGCCAGCAGCGAGAGGGGCTACGAGCAGTACTTC. It yields the protein CASSERGYEQYF. The rearrangement joins TRBV3-1 to TRBJ2-7; D is perhaps TRBD1 or TRBD2 (5 bases each). Germline CDR1 and CDR2: LGHDT and YNNKEL (reference sequence). V was pared by 5 bases and J by 3 bases, with 8 bases between. This CDR3 region has 12 residues.

This clonotype occurred a few times. The chain carries TRBV27 and TRBJ2-1, with 15 bases identical to TRBD2. Looked up from germline, CDR1 is MNHEY and CDR2 is SMNVEV (reference sequence). The V segment lost 0 bases and the J segment 0 bases; nucleotides outside the gene matches: 6. The length of the CDR3 is 20 residues. CDR3 residues: CASSLSSGLAGGASYNEQFF. The CDR3 region has the DNA TGTGCCAGCAGTTTATCCTCCGGACTAGCGGGAGGGGCCTCCTACAATGAGCAGTTCTTC.

The table lists this clonotype with a few counts. This chain joins TRBV15 and TRBJ2-7, with D possibly being TRBD1 (6 bases). The CDR3 is made up of 15 amino acids. V was trimmed by 5 bases and J by 0 bases, leaving 14 bases between them. Germline V lookup: CDR1 LNHNV, CDR2 YYDKDF (reference sequence). CDR3 in amino acids: CATSLWTVSSYEQYF. CDR3 bases: TGTGCCACCAGCTTATGGACAGTGAGCTCCTACGAGCAGTACTTC.

This clonotype has ten or more counts. CDR3 nucleotide sequence: TGTGCCAGCAGCCCTCCTCCCTGGATGAGTCATGAGCAGTTCTTC. This sequence encodes CASSPPPWMSHEQFF. The chain uses TRBV3-1 and TRBJ2-1; D unclear. The germline CDR1 and CDR2 sequences are LGHDT and YNNKEL (reference sequence). The CDR3 consists of 15 residues. V shed 4 bases and J shed 8 bases, with 18 bases lying between them.

The table lists this clonotype with many counts. The chain links TRBV2 to TRBJ1-1; possible D gene TRBD1, 5 bases. Germline CDR1 reads SNHLY; CDR2 reads FYNNEI. The CDR3 is 13 amino acids. Trimming pared 6 bases from V and 0 bases from J, leaving 8 bases between. CDR3 in amino acids: CASRRGLNTEAFF. The CDR3 region has the DNA TGTGCCAGCAGGAGGGGTTTGAACACTGAAGCTTTCTTT.

This clonotype was seen at least ten times. The gene calls are TRBV7-2 and TRBJ2-2; D possibly corresponds to TRBD2 (5 bases). The CDR3 runs 17 residues. Germline V gives CDR1 SGHTA, CDR2 FQGNSA. V dropped 0 bases and J dropped 8 bases, with 19 bases sitting between them. The DNA of the CDR3 is TGTGCCAGCAGCTTAGCCCGGCTAGCAGCTACGTCGGGGGAGCTGTTTTTT. Its translation is CASSLARLAATSGELFF. Drawing the rest from reference TRBV7-2 and TRBJ2-2, the complete variable domain is GAGVSQSPSNKVTEKGKDVELRCDPISGHTALYWYRQSLGQGLEFLIYFQGNSAPDKSGLPSDRFSAERTGGSVSTLTIQRTQQEDSAVYLCASSLARLAATSGELFFGEGSRLTVL.

This clonotype was recorded many times. J is TRBJ2-1 and V is TRBV11-3, with 14 bases that match TRBD2. The CDR3 length is 17 residues. CDR1 is SGHNT and CDR2 is YENEEA in the germline V gene. Germline trimming cut 5 bases from V and 8 bases from J; bases unmatched to any gene: 11. The CDR3 region is CASSAPGTSGSFDEQFF. The CDR3 DNA is TGTGCCAGCAGCGCCCCGGGGACTAGCGGGAGCTTCGATGAGCAGTTCTTC.

This clonotype has ten or more counts. The chain uses TRBV11-2 and TRBJ2-2; 9 bases match TRBD2. V lost 5 bases, J lost 5 bases, and 3 bases stayed unmatched. The CDR3 sequence is 14 residues long. Germline V gene lookup returns CDR1 SGHAT and CDR2 FQNNGV. The chain's CDR3 is CASSLLAGTGELFF. The CDR3 DNA is TGTGCCAGCAGCCTCCTAGCGGGAACCGGGGAGCTGTTTTTT.

There are many counts of this clonotype. The chain has TRBV5-1 and TRBJ2-6; a possible D gene is TRBD1 (6 bases). Germline assignment: CDR1 SGHRS and CDR2 YFSETQ. The V and J ends lost 3 bases and 0 bases respectively, with 19 bases between them. The CDR3 spans 19 residues. This chain's CDR3 is CASSSLFRDKRSGANVLTF. The CDR3 nucleotides read TGCGCCAGCAGCTCGCTTTTCCGGGACAAACGCTCTGGGGCCAACGTCCTGACTTTC. The variable domain in full, with the rest retrieved from reference TRBV5-1 and TRBJ2-6, is KAGVTQTPRYLIKTRGQQVTLSCSPISGHRSVSWYQQTPGQGLQFLFEYFSETQRNKGNFPGRFSGRQFSNSRSEMNVSTLELGDSALYLCASSSLFRDKRSGANVLTFGAGSRLTVL.

The chain links TRBV20-1 to TRBJ2-6, with D perhaps TRBD2 (7 bases). Per the germline V gene, CDR1 is DFQATT and CDR2 is SNEGSKA (reference sequence). This CDR3 spans 15 amino acids. The V end lost 6 bases, the J end lost 2 bases, and 14 bases lay between the germline ends. CDR3 DNA: TGCAGTGCCCCCAGGGGAGGGGCTGGGGCCAACGTCCTGACTTTC. This translates into CSAPRGGAGANVLTF.

The sample holds many counts of this clonotype. This chain joins TRBV19 and TRBJ2-1; unclear D gene. Germline CDR1 is LNHDA and CDR2 is SQIVND (reference sequence). V lost 9 bases, J lost 8 bases, and 5 bases lay in between. The CDR3 runs 9 residues. CDR3 bases: TGTGCCAGCGGCTATGAGCAGTTCTTC. Its protein is CASGYEQFF. Based on the CDR3 plus reference TRBV19 and TRBJ2-1, the full variable domain is DGGITQSPKYLFRKEGQNVTLSCEQNLNHDAMYWYRQDPGQGLRLIYYSQIVNDFQKGDIAEGYSVSREKKESFPLTVTSAQKNPTAFYLCASGYEQFFGPGTRLTVL.